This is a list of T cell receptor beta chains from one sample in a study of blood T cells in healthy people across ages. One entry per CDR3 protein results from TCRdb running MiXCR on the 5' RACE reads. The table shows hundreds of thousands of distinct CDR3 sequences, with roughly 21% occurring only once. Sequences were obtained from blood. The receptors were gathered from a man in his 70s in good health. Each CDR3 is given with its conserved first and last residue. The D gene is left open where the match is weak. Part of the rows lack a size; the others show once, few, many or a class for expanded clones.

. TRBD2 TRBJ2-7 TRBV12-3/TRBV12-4 CACFSGRYYEQYF TGTGCCTGCTTTAGCGGGAGATACTACGAGCAGTACTTC
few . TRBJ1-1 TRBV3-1 CASSQLSLGTEAFF TGTGCCAGCAGCCAACTATCCCTGGGGACTGAAGCTTTCTTT
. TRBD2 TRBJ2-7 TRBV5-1 CASSLSSGRTPYEQYF TGCGCCAGCAGCTTGTCTAGCGGGAGGACCCCCTACGAGCAGTACTTC
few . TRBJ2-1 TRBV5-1 CASSLGARGIGEQFF TGCGCCAGCAGCTTGGGGGCTCGAGGGATCGGTGAGCAGTTCTTC
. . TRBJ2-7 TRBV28 CASSRMYEQYF TGTGCCAGCAGTCGTATGTACGAGCAGTACTTC
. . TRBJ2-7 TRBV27 CASSWGSGAEQYF TGTGCCAGCAGTTGGGGATCGGGAGCCGAGCAGTACTTC
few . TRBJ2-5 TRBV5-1 CASSLPTGGVQETQYF TGCGCCAGCAGCTTACCGACCGGAGGGGTCCAAGAGACCCAGTACTTC
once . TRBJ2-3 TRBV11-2 CASSPGLAAAGDTQYF TGTGCCAGCAGCCCCGGACTGGCTGCTGCTGGAGATACGCAGTATTTT
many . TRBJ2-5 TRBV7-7 CASSAGSKTQYF TGTGCTAGCAGTGCCGGGTCTAAAACCCAGTACTTC
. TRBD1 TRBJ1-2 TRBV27 CASSRGTAYGYTF TGTGCCAGCAGCCGTGGGACAGCTTATGGCTACACCTTC